Listed below are T cell receptor beta chains from one sample, sequenced in a study of blood T cell repertoires in COVID-19. Only in-frame clones appear in the TCRdb table, and some are missing; sequencing was by immunoSEQ multiplex PCR. The data show 40,000 to 50,000 clones, about nine tenths seen once. Sample: peripheral blood. These receptors were collected from a human donor in a cohort sampled during active COVID-19. CDR3s include the opening cysteine and the closing phenylalanine or tryptophan. The D gene is left open where the match is weak. Where a row states a size, it is once, few, many or the class of an expanded clone; other rows omit it.

v_call,j_call,d_call,clone_size,cdr3_aa,cdr3_nt
TRBV29-1,TRBJ1-5,NA,once,CSVDDQPQHF,TGCAGCGTTGACGATCAGCCCCAGCATTTT
TRBV4-1,TRBJ1-2,NA,once,CASSQDREGGTF,TGCGCCAGCAGCCAAGATAGGGAGGGTGGTACCTTC
TRBV9,TRBJ2-7,TRBD1,NA,CASSPGGGTGEYEQYF,TGTGCCAGCAGCCCGGGGGGTGGGACAGGGGAGTACGAGCAGTACTTC
TRBV18,TRBJ2-7,NA,NA,CASSPSLYEQYF,TGTGCCAGCTCACCAAGCCTCTACGAGCAGTACTTC
TRBV7-2,TRBJ1-1,NA,NA,CASSLGGRSTEAFF,TGTGCCAGCAGCTTAGGGGGCAGGAGCACTGAAGCTTTCTTT
TRBV9,TRBJ1-1,NA,NA,CASSPPGGGTEAFF,TGTGCCAGCAGCCCCCCGGGGGGAGGAACTGAAGCTTTCTTT
TRBV5-1,TRBJ2-7,NA,few,CASSWFSGPSYEQYF,TGCGCCAGCAGCTGGTTTTCGGGTCCATCCTACGAGCAGTACTTC
TRBV24-1,TRBJ1-5,NA,medium-sized,CATSDLRVNQPQHF,TGTGCCACCAGTGATTTGCGGGTAAATCAGCCCCAGCATTTT
TRBV5-6,TRBJ2-7,TRBD1,NA,CASSPSDRDYEQYF,TGTGCCAGCAGCCCCTCTGACAGGGACTACGAGCAGTACTTC
TRBV7-9,TRBJ1-1,NA,NA,CASSHQGLEAFF,TGTGCCAGCAGCCACCAGGGTTTAGAAGCTTTCTTT
TRBV2,TRBJ2-1,NA,NA,CASSGVGTYSYNEQFF,TGTGCCAGCAGTGGGGTCGGGACTTATTCCTACAATGAGCAGTTCTTC
TRBV5-6,TRBJ1-3,NA,NA,CASSSFTGLSGNTIYF,TGTGCCAGCAGCTCCTTTACAGGGCTCTCTGGAAACACCATATATTTT
TRBV19,TRBJ1-2,NA,NA,CASTRGRNYGYTF,TGTGCCAGTACTCGGGGTCGGAACTATGGCTACACCTTC
TRBV5-4,TRBJ2-6,NA,NA,CASSYSKSSGANVLTF,TGTGCCAGCAGTTACTCCAAGTCCTCTGGGGCCAACGTCCTGACTTTC
TRBV18,TRBJ1-2,TRBD1,NA,CASSRGQYYGYTF,TGTGCCAGCTCACGGGGACAGTACTATGGCTACACCTTC
TRBV5-4,TRBJ2-7,NA,NA,CASSPGDEREQYF,TGTGCCAGCAGCCCGGGGGACGAGCGCGAGCAGTACTTC
TRBV13,TRBJ1-1,TRBD1,NA,CASSSTGAGRTEAFF,TGTGCCAGCAGTTCCACAGGGGCGGGCCGGACTGAAGCTTTCTTT
TRBV4-2,TRBJ1-2,NA,NA,CASSQDRPNYGYTF,TGTGCCAGCAGCCAAGACAGGCCTAACTATGGCTACACCTTC
TRBV10-3,TRBJ2-7,NA,few,CAISEFSGTYEQYF,TGTGCCATCAGTGAGTTTAGCGGAACCTACGAGCAGTACTTC
TRBV9,TRBJ1-1,NA,NA,CASSAQGQRTEAFF,TGTGCCAGCAGCGCCCAAGGACAGCGGACTGAAGCTTTCTTT
TRBV19,TRBJ1-2,NA,NA,CASRTPGGGANYGYTF,TGTGCCAGTAGAACCCCCGGTGGCGGAGCTAACTATGGCTACACCTTC
TRBV4-1,TRBJ1-4,TRBD1,NA,CASNQRRTGAHKRATNEKLFF,TGCGCCAGCAACCAAAGAAGGACAGGGGCACATAAAAGAGCAACTAATGAAAAACTGTTTTTT
TRBV24-1,TRBJ1-2,TRBD1,NA,CATSDGQGYGYTF,TGTGCCACCAGTGACGGACAGGGGTATGGCTACACCTTC
TRBV6-1,TRBJ1-5,NA,NA,CASSEFLRGRKQPQHF,TGTGCCAGCAGTGAATTTCTCCGGGGAAGGAAGCAGCCCCAGCATTTT
TRBV10-1,TRBJ1-6,TRBD1,few,CASSEGQGNSPLHF,TGCGCCAGCAGTGAGGGACAGGGGAATTCACCCCTCCACTTT
TRBV12-3/TRBV12-4,TRBJ1-2,TRBD1,NA,CASSLVTGNGYTF,TGTGCCAGCAGTTTAGTGACAGGGAACGGCTACACCTTC
TRBV12-3/TRBV12-4,TRBJ2-7,NA,NA,CASTFDTYEQYF,TGTGCCAGCACCTTCGACACCTACGAGCAGTACTTC
TRBV18,TRBJ2-7,TRBD1,NA,CASSPGQGAAYEQYF,TGTGCCAGCTCACCGGGACAGGGGGCGGCCTACGAGCAGTACTTC
TRBV3-1/TRBV3-2,TRBJ1-3,NA,NA,CASRPGHGTGNTIYF,TGTGCCAGCAGACCCGGACACGGAACTGGAAACACCATATATTTT
TRBV18,TRBJ1-2,NA,NA,CASSPAQNPYGYTF,TGTGCCAGCTCACCAGCACAGAACCCCTATGGCTACACCTTC
TRBV29-1,TRBJ1-1,NA,NA,CSVETRGVHSGGYTEAFF,TGCAGCGTAGAAACACGGGGCGTCCATTCGGGGGGCTACACTGAAGCTTTCTTT
TRBV18,TRBJ1-3,TRBD1,NA,CASSPFGRGIDTIYF,TGTGCCAGCTCACCCTTTGGCAGGGGGATAGACACCATATATTTT